This entry features one T cell receptor (beta chain) sequence. Its cognate antigen has yet to be identified. Base quality data are lacking; no much larger clone is found one base away. Receptor amplification or capture employed UMI-ligation and nested PCR. The beta constant-region primer consisted of an equimolar mixture of two oligonucleotides that together covered TRBC1 and TRBC2. The ligated cDNA went through four rounds of PCR with nested alpha and beta constant-region primers together with the SP2 primer. A single-stranded oligonucleotide bearing the SP2 primer plus a 12-nucleotide UMI was ligated onto the 3' end of the cDNA by T4 RNA ligase 1. Incubation of the ligation reaction lasted about 18-25 hours at 16 degrees C. To avoid over-amplification, PCR2 was usually performed as a SYBR Green qPCR and halted once a predetermined threshold was reached. Apart from the first purification, every purification step used Agencourt AMPure XP magnetic beads. Library amounts were measured by Qubit and library quality was assessed on a TapeStation, where the main peak was expected at around 650 bp. Pooled libraries were sequenced on an Illumina MiSeq with v2 2x251 paired-end kits, typically giving about 0.85-2.3 million reads per sample. Each sample was pooled at about 4.3 nM, and about 4.5-8% PhiX was included to help cluster recognition. The paper's processing steps were these. FASTQ reads processed by Demultiplexor were assigned V and J genes by Decombinator through tag matching that tolerated a single base-pair mismatch. Collapsinator used UMIs to correct both sequencing errors and frequency errors arising from PCR heterogeneity. TCRs were translated and CDR3s were extracted from the conserved cysteine to the FGXG phenylalanine by CDR3Translator, with non-productive sequences being flagged. Gini, Shannon entropy and inverse Simpson indices were computed after subsampling the repertoires to the same number of UMI-defined TCRs. Power-law fits to clonotype abundance distributions were performed by maximum likelihood within the linear range. On one naive CD8 sample, the pipeline and MIGEC gave similar UMI counts, unique TCR numbers and clonal distributions. In one analysis, naive TCRs also found in any memory subset of the same donor were removed from the naive repertoire. Repertoires were searched for approximately 7,000 CMV-associated CDR3 sequences compiled from VDJdb and a published dataset. The public sequencing data were trimmed at Q25 with fastp and processed into clonotypes with MiXCR by TCRdb, which kept only in-frame beta chains. Every distinct CDR3 protein forms one entry, paired with its most common genes and DNA. These V and J calls derive from TCRdb rather than the authors' analysis. This sample has about 160,000 distinct CDR3 sequences in its table, and 20% to 25% of those were observed once. The ten largest clones add up to 0.09% to 0.13% of the sample.

From the second PCR step onward, the TCR alpha chain libraries and the TCR beta chain libraries were amplified separately. CMV status of each donor was established by measuring IFNgamma production from CD4+ T cells after fresh PBMCs were stimulated overnight with CMV viral lysate. Miltenyi beads were used first to positively select CD4 T cells, and CD8 T cells were then positively selected from the CD4-negative fraction. Cells were stained for CD3, CD4, CD8, CD45RA, CD27 and a live/dead dye and were sorted on a BD Aria II into four subsets based on CD45RA and CD27. Blood was obtained from a few healthy volunteers, and the blood from each volunteer was fractionated into CD4 and CD8 T cells and subsequently into four differentiation subsets. Roughly 120 ml of peripheral blood was collected from each donor, and PBMC were isolated from the blood using Ficoll-Paque PLUS density-gradient centrifugation. Sorted cells were lysed in RLT buffer, after which RNA was extracted using a Qiagen RNeasy kit and stored at -80 degrees C.

This entry comes from a study of naive and memory T cell subsets (dated by TCRdb to between 2016 and 2019). Some background on the complete study: The study applied an open-source, UMI-based TCR alpha and beta sequencing pipeline to sorted naive and memory peripheral blood T cell subsets. The functional CMV T cell responses agreed completely with IgG serology results. RNA was DNase-treated and reverse transcribed with TCR constant-region primers, mostly using SuperScript III. Findings and caveats that apply to the study as a whole: After error correction, only a single occurrence was seen for over 85% of naive TCR sequences, so much steeper abundance distributions were produced than in memory subsets. A clonotype was defined as a single alpha or beta chain sequence rather than as a paired alpha/beta receptor. A power law was followed by TCR abundance, with an exponent that differed between naive and memory subsets but was consistent across the three individuals. A few larger clonotypes were found in naive repertoires, especially CD8, and these larger clonotypes were possibly memory cells re-expressing CD45RA. The repertoire findings for the naive and memory subsets could not be validated, as no ground truth was available. RNA-based TCR counts may be affected by expression changes linked to T cell activation and differentiation. Gini index rose and Shannon and inverse Simpson diversity fell from naive through CM, EM and EMRA in both CD4 and CD8 cells.

This sequence originates from a human donor in good health. Material for sequencing was naive CD4+ T cells from blood. The cell subset or site label, read with the paper, signifies: naive T cells, CD45RA high CD27+.

The CDR3 reads as follows: CASSDLTGTEAFF. Read as DNA, the sequence is TGCGCCAGCAGTGACCTGACAGGGACTGAAGCTTTCTTT. The rearranged segments are TRBV10-2 and TRBJ1-1; 7 bases in between match TRBD1. CDR1 and CDR2 are read off the germline V gene as WSHSY and SAAADI. Trimming removed 3 bases from V and 5 bases from J; the gene matches leave 3 bases unexplained. Its CDR3 holds 13 amino acids, cysteine through phenylalanine. The CDR3 DNA has 39 bases and is translated from base 1.